The TCR beta chain under discussion was sequenced for a study of OX40 agonist ivuxolimab in advanced cancers. Turning to the study itself: Patients were over 65% male with ages about 23 to 79, mean approximately 58.

Repertoires were generated with immunoSEQ multiplex PCR, while TCRdb's copy carries only in-frame clones and drops some. The table lists some 90,000 clones, about 89% of them singletons. As to this clone: What it recognizes is unknown.

The germline V and J ends were trimmed by 0 bases and 4 bases, with 6 bases remaining between them. Germline values: CDR1 SGHRS, CDR2 YFSETQ. CDR3 size: 13 residues. Overall study results and limits: On average, CD8+ T cells had more expanded clones than CD4+. Antigen specificity remained undetermined for the expanded peripheral T cells.

The sequence came from an adult with an advanced solid tumor such as melanoma, head and neck, liver or kidney cancer. The source material was CD4+ or CD8+ T cells sorted from blood, sampled in a trial of the OX40 agonist ivuxolimab. This chain joins TRBV5-1 and TRBJ2-3; D is ambiguous. CDR3 amino acids: CASSLGGSDTQYF. The CDR3 nucleotides are TGCGCCAGCAGCTTGGGAGGCTCAGATACGCAGTATTTT. Full variable domain (missing parts from reference TRBV5-1 and TRBJ2-3): KAGVTQTPRYLIKTRGQQVTLSCSPISGHRSVSWYQQTPGQGLQFLFEYFSETQRNKGNFPGRFSGRQFSNSRSEMNVSTLELGDSALYLCASSLGGSDTQYFGPGTRLTVL.